This T cell receptor (beta chain) was retrieved from a study of blood T cell repertoires in COVID-19. Germline assignment: CDR1 LGHDT and CDR2 YNNKEL (reference sequence). The CDR3 runs to 13 residues. V gave up 1 base and J gave up 5 bases, with 8 bases separating them. Only in-frame clones appear in the TCRdb table, and some are missing; sequencing was by immunoSEQ multiplex PCR. This table has approximately 400,000 clones, around 87% appearing once. The chain recombines TRBV3-1 (or the pseudogene TRBV3-2) with TRBJ1-1; the D gene is possibly TRBD1 (5 bases). Sample: PBMCs or T cells enriched from blood (not recorded which). This TCR was sampled from a man aged 25-45 years who had recovered from COVID-19. CDR3 region: CASSQGRGTEAFF. In DNA form, the CDR3 reads TGTGCCAGCAGCCAAGGAAGGGGAACTGAAGCTTTCTTT.